These 11 T cell receptor beta chains came from one sample sequenced in a study of T-cell reconstitution after alpha-beta-depleted transplantation in children. Preparation of the TCRbeta library used unique molecular identifiers. TCRdb re-called the PCR reads with MiXCR, one entry per CDR3 protein. This sample has some 440,000 distinct CDR3 sequences, with about 17% found just once. This specimen consisted of PBMCs, mostly from graft donor cells, obtained 360 days after TCRalphabeta/CD19-depleted stem cell transplant. The source is a boy less than two years old who had a stem cell transplant for Wiskott-Aldrich syndrome, so the T cells may come from the graft donor.

The table lists this clonotype with many counts. The rearrangement uses TRBV5-1 and TRBJ1-6; 7 bases align to TRBD1. Germline CDR1 SGHRS, CDR2 YFSETQ. The V segment lost 5 bases and the J segment 1 base; nucleotides outside the gene matches: 0. The CDR3 consists of 14 residues. The CDR3 region has the DNA TGCGCCAGCAGGGACAGGTCCTATAATTCACCCCTCCACTTT. Its translation: CASRDRSYNSPLHF.

This clonotype was picked up many times. The chain recombines TRBV20-1 with TRBJ2-7; D perhaps matches TRBD2 (5 bases). With 6 bases removed from V and 0 bases from J, the gap between germline ends came to 12 bases. Germline V gene data show CDR1 as DFQATT and CDR2 as SNEGSKA (reference sequence). The CDR3 has 13 amino acids. The CDR3 sequence: CSAISASSYEQYF. The CDR3 DNA follows: TGCAGTGCGATTAGCGCGAGCTCCTACGAGCAGTACTTC.

This clonotype was observed a few times. This chain uses TRBV12-3 or TRBV12-4 with TRBJ2-7, with 7 bases that match TRBD2. Unmatched junction bases numbered 7, after V lost 7 bases and J lost 4 bases. The CDR3 has 13 amino acids. CDR3 sequence: CASTLRGLYEQYF. Written as DNA, the CDR3 is TGTGCCAGCACCCTCCGGGGACTATACGAGCAGTACTTC.

This clonotype showed up many times. The chain is built from TRBV4-1 and TRBJ2-1; the match to TRBD1 covers 10 bases. The CDR3 covers 16 residues. V lost 2 bases and J lost 7; bases outside the gene matches: 8. CDR1 MGHRA and CDR2 YSYEKL come from the germline V gene. CDR3: CASSQNDGTGVNEQFF. The CDR3 DNA sequence: TGCGCCAGCAGCCAAAATGACGGGACAGGGGTGAATGAGCAGTTCTTC.

This clonotype was recorded a few times. This chain uses TRBV5-5 with TRBJ2-2; perhaps TRBD2 as D (5 bases). From germline, CDR1 is SGHKS and CDR2 YYEKEE (reference sequence). Trimming left V 1 base short and J 1 base short, with 8 bases between. CDR3 length: 15 residues. The CDR3 nucleotides read TGTGCCAGCAGCTTGAAGAGGGAGAACACCGGGGAGCTGTTTTTT. It codes for CASSLKRENTGELFF.

The chain employs TRBV5-5 and TRBJ2-7, with 9 bases aligning to TRBD1. The germline V gene encodes CDR1 SGHKS and CDR2 YYEKEE (reference sequence). The J segment lost 6 bases and the V segment lost 3 bases, leaving 10 bases of the junction unmatched. The CDR3 extends over 15 amino acids. The CDR3 DNA follows: TGTGCCAGCAGCTCATCCGGGACAGGGAGGTTCGAGCAGTACTTC. Amino acid sequence: CASSSSGTGRFEQYF. Based on the CDR3 plus reference TRBV5-5 and TRBJ2-7, the full variable domain is DAGVTQSPTHLIKTRGQQVTLRCSPISGHKSVSWYQQVLGQGPQFIFQYYEKEERGRGNFPDRFSARQFPNYSSELNVNALLLGDSALYLCASSSSGTGRFEQYFGPGTRLTVT.

This clonotype was observed a handful of times. This chain joins TRBV5-1 and TRBJ2-2; no firm D call. CDR1 is SGHRS, CDR2 YFSETQ, per germline. The CDR3 has 14 residues. Trimming stripped 2 bases from V and 4 bases from J, with 9 bases between. CDR3 bases: TGCGCCAGCAGCTTAGTACACACCACCGGGGAGCTGTTTTTT. Its protein is CASSLVHTTGELFF.

This clonotype has only a few counts. This chain uses TRBV7-2 with TRBJ2-3; 9 bases fit TRBD2. This CDR3 region has 17 residues. V lost 0 bases to trimming and J lost 1 base; unmatched junction nucleotides: 5. Germline V lookup: CDR1 SGHTA, CDR2 FQGNSA. In DNA, the CDR3 is TGTGCCAGCAGCTTAGCCGCGGGGGGGTCCCGCACAGATACGCAGTATTTT. Protein: CASSLAAGGSRTDTQYF.

This clonotype showed up just once. This chain links TRBV20-1 with TRBJ2-7; the match to TRBD2 covers 7 bases. CDR1 DFQATT and CDR2 SNEGSKA come from the germline V gene (reference sequence). This CDR3 has 15 amino acids. The CDR3 here is CSATGERGETYEQYF. CDR3 nucleotides: TGCAGCGCGACCGGGGAACGGGGGGAAACCTACGAGCAGTACTTC.

This clonotype was counted between two and nine times. The chain employs TRBV24-1 and TRBJ2-1; 11 nucleotides agree with TRBD2. Germline values: CDR1 KGHDR, CDR2 SFDVKD. The CDR3 covers 17 residues. The ends lost 0 bases at V and 9 bases at J; junction bases unmatched: 9. The CDR3 spells CATSDLYSGGASGEQFF. The CDR3 nucleotides are TGTGCCACCAGTGATTTGTATAGCGGGGGGGCCTCGGGTGAGCAGTTCTTC.

The V and J genes are TRBV12-3 or TRBV12-4 and TRBJ1-1; 7 nucleotides agree with TRBD1. This CDR3 region has 12 residues. V lost 6 bases and J lost 5; bases outside the gene matches: 3. The CDR3 DNA sequence: TGTGCCAGCAGCCACAGGGGTACTGAAGCTTTCTTT. Residues: CASSHRGTEAFF.